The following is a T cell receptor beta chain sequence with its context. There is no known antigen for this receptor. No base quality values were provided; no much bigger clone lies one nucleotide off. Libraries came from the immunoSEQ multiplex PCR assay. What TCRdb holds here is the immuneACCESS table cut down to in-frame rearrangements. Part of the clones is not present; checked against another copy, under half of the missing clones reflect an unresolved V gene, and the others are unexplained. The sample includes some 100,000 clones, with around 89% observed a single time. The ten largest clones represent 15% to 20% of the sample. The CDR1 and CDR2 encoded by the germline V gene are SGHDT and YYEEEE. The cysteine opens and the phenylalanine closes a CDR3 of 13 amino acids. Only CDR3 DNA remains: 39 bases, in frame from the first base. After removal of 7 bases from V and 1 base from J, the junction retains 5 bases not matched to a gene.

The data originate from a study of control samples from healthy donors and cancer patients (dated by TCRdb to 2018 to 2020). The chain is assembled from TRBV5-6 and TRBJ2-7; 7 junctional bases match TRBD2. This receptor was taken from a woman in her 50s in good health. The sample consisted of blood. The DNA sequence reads TGTGCCAGCTCCTGGGGGGGTTCCTACGAGCAGTACTTC. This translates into CASSWGGSYEQYF.